This T cell receptor beta chain appears in the sequencing data of a study of beta chain features in type 1 diabetes. The study, taken as a whole, reports: TCRB CDR3s were moderately but significantly shorter in Type 1 diabetes patients in all four CD4+ subsets. Across patients, naive, central memory and Treg TCRB repertoires exhibited apparently greater similarity than was observed across healthy donors.

Germline V lookup: CDR1 SNHLY, CDR2 FYNNEI. The CDR3 has 14 amino acids. The V gene end was trimmed by 5 bases and the J gene end by 6 bases; junction bases not matched to a gene: 6. Every single donor gave one heparinised blood draw, and these averaged around 0.12 L. The authors sorted CD4+ naive, central memory, regulatory and stem cell-like memory cells via CD45RO/CCR7/CD25/CD127/CD95/CD27. All sorted populations exceeded 98% purity. Worth noting for this clone: Its antigen remains unknown.

Expressed TCRB transcripts were sequenced because the entire RNA isolate underwent reverse transcription. Assay used: immunoSEQ multiplex PCR; TCRdb lists only in-frame clones, some missing. This table holds over 300,000 clones, over 7% found once. The chain uses TRBV2 and TRBJ2-2, with 7 bases matching TRBD1. The TCR sequence derives from a man aged 30 to 39 with type 1 diabetes. The sequenced sample consisted of central memory CD4+ T cells from blood. The CDR3 DNA follows: TGTGCCAGCAGTCGGGACAGTCTCCCCGGGGAGCTGTTTTTT. It translates to CASSRDSLPGELFF.